Listed below are T cell receptor beta chains from one sample, sequenced in a study of spatial heterogeneity in lung cancer. Using its own MiXCR run on the 5' RACE reads, TCRdb lists one record per CDR3 protein. The sample lists about 8,800 distinct CDR3 sequences, more than 3.5% occurring once. The sequencing used lung tumor tissue, collected at surgery. The source is a female donor with early-stage non-small cell lung cancer. Both conserved end residues are part of each CDR3.

>TRBJ2-3|TRBV7-2
CASSIGGTDTQYF
>TRBJ2-7|TRBV3-1
CASSHGGLYEQYF
>TRBJ2-3|TRBV3-1
CASSQDGGSGSTDTQYF
>TRBJ2-3|TRBV20-1
CSAGRLAGGGNTDTQYF
>TRBJ2-2|TRBV9
CASRGLAGELFF
>TRBJ1-2|TRBV7-9
CASSPDIPGYTF
>TRBJ2-1|TRBV12-3/TRBV12-4
CASSFPGQGYNEQFF
>TRBJ2-2|TRBV7-3
CASGTGVNTGELFF
>TRBJ2-7|TRBV24-1
CATSEGSGREYF
>TRBJ1-2|TRBV20-1
CSGIGWDSRNNYGYTF
>TRBJ2-5|TRBV18
CASSPLGTQETQYF
>TRBJ1-5|TRBV7-2
CASSLDVGSNQPQHF
>TRBJ2-7|TRBV20-1
CSASASRGGSSSYEQYF
>TRBJ2-3|TRBV15
CATSETGIPTDTQYF
>TRBJ2-1|TRBV24-1
CAVAVLDEQFF
>TRBJ1-1|TRBV5-1
CASSWRGTGDTEAFF
>TRBJ1-5|TRBV19
CASSINGHDYKYSNQPQHF
>TRBJ1-5|TRBV12-3/TRBV12-4
CASSLVSGNRQPQHF
>TRBJ1-5|TRBV6-1
CASSEAGLEGLNQPQHF
>TRBJ1-1|TRBV5-1
CASSLGSSGSAGRAFF
>TRBJ2-2|TRBV27
CASTQGRVGELFF
>TRBJ2-2|TRBV5-4
CASSLRTGNTGELFF
>TRBJ1-5|TRBV12-3/TRBV12-4
CASSLEGGRDQPQHF
>TRBJ2-2|TRBV12-3/TRBV12-4
CASTFLAGGLTGELFF
>TRBJ2-7|TRBV6-6
CASGGTSGSYEQYF
>TRBJ1-2|TRBV27
CASRVTQGAGYNF
>TRBJ1-2|TRBV4-2
CASSQDPRGSIYGYTF
>TRBJ1-1|TRBV12-3/TRBV12-4
CASATEVAEAFF
>TRBJ2-2|TRBV7-8
CASSTGSGELFF
>TRBJ2-7|TRBV11-2
CASSLESGDSYEQYF
>TRBJ1-5|TRBV28
CASSRQGWQPQHF
>TRBJ2-3|TRBV7-9
CASSPETGSAQYF
>TRBJ1-5|TRBV20-1
CSASSGGSLGQPQHF
>TRBJ2-3|TRBV20-1
CSAPPRERYTDTQYF
>TRBJ2-1|TRBV5-1
CASSGRGDSYNEQFF
>TRBJ2-2|TRBV20-1
CSARVAQGSNTGELFF
>TRBJ2-5|TRBV18
CASSPGSQETQYF
>TRBJ2-6|TRBV5-4
CASSLAARGANVLTF
>TRBJ2-7|TRBV7-8
CASSSKITSGLNYEQYF
>TRBJ2-1|TRBV24-1
CATSTSGISYNEQFF
>TRBJ2-3|TRBV20-1
CSARRTGDQADTQYF
>TRBJ1-1|TRBV7-3
CASRSRGQGDTEAFF
>TRBJ2-1|TRBV6-1
CASSEALRAYNEQFF
>TRBJ2-7|TRBV20-1
CSAIWQGVAYEQYF
>TRBJ2-5|TRBV20-1
CSASPGHTYQETQYF
>TRBJ2-3|TRBV9
CASSVGANTQYF
>TRBJ1-1|TRBV6-5
CASRLQGAGDSAFF
>TRBJ2-3|TRBV27
CASSFLPPGQGALDTQYF
>TRBJ2-1|TRBV18
CASSPLGGPEQFF
>TRBJ2-5|TRBV7-2
CASSRAGQETQYF
>TRBJ2-1|TRBV7-8
CASSFGLAGHNEQFF